The 27 T cell receptor beta chains reported below all come from one sample, sequenced in a study of post-analysis software for immune sequencing data. General study findings and limits: TRBV segments more frequent in patients than in controls numbered five and included TRBV5-6, TRBV5-1 and TRBV20-1.

Antigen specificity for these receptors is unknown. Tagging with unique molecular identifiers was a feature of the TCR beta cDNA libraries. TCRdb re-called the PCR reads with MiXCR, one entry per CDR3 protein. The sample has about 200,000 distinct CDR3 sequences; over 25% are singletons. Sequencing was performed on blood. All receptors come from a girl aged 2-17 years with multiple sclerosis.

This rearrangement joins TRBV11-2 to TRBJ2-5; 14 nucleotides match TRBD2. This CDR3 has 16 residues. The germline gives CDR1 SGHAT, CDR2 FQNNGV. V was clipped by 5 bases and J by 11 bases; unmatched bases: 13. The CDR3: CASSTRGTSGSNEQYF. The CDR3 nucleotides are TGTGCCAGCAGCACAAGGGGGACTAGCGGGAGCAATGAGCAGTACTTC.

CDR3 sequence (DNA): TGTGCCATCAGTTGGCGGACTTGCGGGGGCGGGACAGATACGCAGTATTTT. Translated, it gives CAISWRTCGGGTDTQYF. The rearrangement joins TRBV10-3 to TRBJ2-3; tentative D call: TRBD2 (7 bases). Germline CDR1 reads ENHRY; CDR2 reads SYGVKD. This CDR3 contains 17 residues. Trimming removed 5 bases at V and 3 bases at J, with 21 bases between.

This clonotype has more than one count but fewer than ten. The rearrangement joins TRBV5-1 to TRBJ2-1; 8 positions agree with TRBD2. This CDR3 comprises 16 residues. CDR1 is SGHRS and CDR2 is YFSETQ in the germline V gene. Unmatched junction bases numbered 9, after V lost 0 bases and J lost 7 bases. The CDR3 spells CASSLDGRASRNEQFF. DNA of the CDR3: TGCGCCAGCAGCTTGGACGGGAGGGCTAGTCGGAATGAGCAGTTCTTC.

Turning to this clonotype: This may arise from a read error, as a much more abundant clone is one base away. The gene calls are TRBV7-3 and TRBJ2-7, with TRBD2 as a possible D gene (5 bases). V was cut by 1 base and J by 12 bases, with 16 bases left in between. Germline assignment: CDR1 SGHTA and CDR2 FQGTGA. This CDR3 spans 13 amino acids. CDR3 in amino acids: CASSLMKGETLYF. The DNA of the CDR3 is TGTGCCAGCAGCTTAATGAAGGGAGAGACCCTGTACTTC.

This clonotype showed up many times. V usage is TRBV2 and J usage is TRBJ2-3; 8 bases align to TRBD1. The V gene end was trimmed by 7 bases and the J gene end by 6 bases; junction bases not matched to a gene: 15. Germline CDR1 SNHLY, CDR2 FYNNEI. The CDR3 contains 16 residues. The DNA of the CDR3 is TGTGCCAGCAAGAGGACAGGGATGGACCTCACGGATACGCAGTATTTT. Its protein product is CASKRTGMDLTDTQYF.

The rearrangement uses TRBV11-2 and TRBJ2-1; maybe TRBD1 (5 bases). CDR1 is SGHAT, CDR2 FQNNGV, per germline. V lost 4 bases, J lost 6 bases, and 10 bases lay in between. This CDR3 spans 13 amino acids. The CDR3 loop is CASSSDRRNEQFF. The CDR3 DNA is TGTGCCAGCAGCTCCGACAGACGCAATGAGCAGTTCTTC.

Many counts were recorded for this clonotype. The chain has TRBV20-1 and TRBJ1-5; D remains unclear. Trimming shortened V by 4 bases and J by 0 bases, and 7 bases separated the two germline ends. The CDR3 has 13 amino acids. Germline lookup yields CDR1 DFQATT and CDR2 SNEGSKA (reference sequence). The CDR3 sequence: CSAIIDSNQPQHF. CDR3 DNA sequence: TGCAGTGCTATCATCGATAGCAATCAGCCCCAGCATTTT.

The table lists this clonotype with many counts. This chain's CDR3 is CASSQGLAGPSEQFF. The CDR3 nucleotides are TGCGCCAGCAGCCAAGGACTAGCGGGACCATCTGAGCAGTTCTTC. The chain links TRBV4-1 to TRBJ2-1; TRBD2 agrees at 11 bases. Germline CDR1 reads MGHRA; CDR2 reads YSYEKL. The CDR3 loop spans 15 amino acids. V trimming: 1 base; J trimming: 9 bases; junction bases outside the gene matches: 5.

This chain uses TRBV30 with TRBJ1-2, with D uncertain. The germline V gene has CDR1 GTSNPN and CDR2 SVGIG (reference sequence). The CDR3 is 13 residues long. Trimming cost V 2 bases and J 7 bases, with 14 bases left between them. The CDR3 protein is CAWSLETLGGYTF. In nucleotides, the CDR3 is TGTGCCTGGAGTTTGGAAACGTTGGGTGGCTACACCTTC.

The chain combines TRBV28 with TRBJ2-1; D assignment may be TRBD1 or TRBD2 (6 bases each). The CDR3 contains 15 residues. Trimming took 2 bases from V and 6 from J, leaving 14 bases between them. CDR1 is MDHEN, CDR2 SYDVKM, per germline. CDR3 nucleotides: TGTGCCAGCAGTTTAACAGGGAGGAGGGCCAATGAGCAGTTCTTC. Translating gives CASSLTGRRANEQFF.

This clonotype came up many times. The chain joins TRBV4-2 to TRBJ1-2; maybe TRBD1 (5 bases). Germline V gene lookup returns CDR1 LGHNA and CDR2 YNFKEQ. Trimming took 1 base from V and 8 from J, leaving 20 bases between them. The CDR3 sequence is 16 residues long. The CDR3 loop reads CASSQGQGAGGKGYTF. CDR3 DNA sequence: TGTGCCAGCAGCCAAGGTCAGGGCGCCGGGGGGAAAGGCTACACCTTC.

The chain is built from TRBV6-6 and TRBJ2-5; 11 positions match TRBD1. Germline lookup yields CDR1 MNHNY and CDR2 SVGAGI (reference sequence). V lost 2 bases and J lost 11; bases outside the gene matches: 13. This CDR3 has 16 amino acids. The CDR3 coding sequence is TGTGCCAGCAGTTACCCTTCAGGGACAGGGGGTGGGGAGCAGTACTTC. Translated: CASSYPSGTGGGEQYF.

This clonotype was recorded many times. The V call is TRBV20-1, the J call TRBJ2-3; 7 nucleotides match TRBD1. J lost 3 bases, V lost 4 bases, and 7 bases had no gene match. Germline-derived CDR1 and CDR2 are DFQATT and SNEGSKA (reference sequence). This CDR3 spans 14 amino acids. CDR3 loop: CSATTGVLTDTQYF. The CDR3 coding sequence is TGCAGTGCTACTACAGGGGTTTTGACAGATACGCAGTATTTT.

This clonotype was seen only a few times. The rearrangement joins TRBV7-2 to TRBJ2-2; the D gene is possibly TRBD2 (6 bases). Between the trimmed V and J ends, which lost 2 bases and 4 bases, there was a span of 8 bases. The CDR3 contains 14 residues. CDR1 is SGHTA, CDR2 FQGNSA, per germline. The CDR3 DNA reads as TGTGCCAGCAGCTTACAGCGGGCCACCGGGGAGCTGTTTTTT. Translated: CASSLQRATGELFF.

This clonotype was seen at least ten times. The V gene is TRBV28, the J gene TRBJ2-7; no clear D gene. CDR3 size: 13 residues. Per the germline V gene, CDR1 is MDHEN and CDR2 is SYDVKM. Trimming pared 7 bases from V and 0 bases from J, leaving 10 bases between. CDR3 nucleotides: TGTGCCAGCATACAAACGAGCTCCTACGAGCAGTACTTC. It yields the protein CASIQTSSYEQYF. The variable domain in full, completed from reference TRBV28 and TRBJ2-7, reads DVKVTQSSRYLVKRTGEKVFLECVQDMDHENMFWYRQDPGLGLRLIYFSYDVKMKEKGDIPEGYSVSREKKERFSLILESASTNQTSMYLCASIQTSSYEQYFGPGTRLTVT.

This clonotype showed up just a few times. The chain employs TRBV20-1 and TRBJ2-1, with 12 positions matching TRBD2. V shed 5 bases and J 6 bases; nucleotides not matched to a gene: 8. This CDR3 is 15 amino acids long. CDR1 is DFQATT, CDR2 SNEGSKA, per germline (reference sequence). The CDR3 sequence is CSALPSGGVRNEQFF. CDR3 sequence (DNA): TGCAGTGCTCTCCCTAGCGGGGGGGTCCGCAATGAGCAGTTCTTC.

V and J are TRBV12-3 or TRBV12-4 and TRBJ2-4; possibly TRBD2 for D (6 bases). The ends were cut back, 5 bases at V and 3 bases at J, with 17 bases in the middle. The length of the CDR3 is 16 residues. In nucleotides, the CDR3 is TGTGCCAGCAGTAACAGACTAGTCATGGGCAAAAACATTCAGTACTTC. This translates into CASSNRLVMGKNIQYF.

This clonotype came up many times. The rearrangement links TRBV5-1 to TRBJ1-2, with 7 bases matching TRBD1. V shed 4 bases, J shed 8 bases, and the junction held 5 bases outside the gene matches. The CDR3 loop spans 12 amino acids. Germline V CDR1 and CDR2: SGHRS, YFSETQ. The CDR3 spells CASSPRQGGYTF. CDR3 coding DNA: TGCGCCAGCAGCCCTCGACAGGGAGGCTACACCTTC.

Regarding this clonotype: The junction departs from the called germline gene at one end, perhaps through a read error. V is TRBV7-6 and J is TRBJ2-7; 12 bases agree with TRBD2. The closer fit of TRBJ2-5 to the DNA end suggests the J call may be wrong. Germline V lookup: CDR1 SGHVS, CDR2 FNYEAQ. This CDR3 is built from 15 residues. In DNA, the CDR3 is TGTACCAGCAGCTTAGGACTAGCGGGACGAGAGACCCAGTACTTC. Its translation is CTSSLGLAGRETQYF.

This clonotype was seen a few times. J is TRBJ2-7 and V is TRBV28, with D uncertain. CDR1 and CDR2 (germline): MDHEN, SYDVKM. The CDR3 has 18 amino acids. The V end lost 3 bases, the J end lost 1 base, and 22 bases lay between the germline ends. Here the CDR3 DNA reads TGTGCCAGCAGTTTTTTCCCTACAAGGGCCTTTAGGTCCTACGAGCAGTACTTC. It specifies CASSFFPTRAFRSYEQYF.

This clonotype was seen a handful of times. The chain combines TRBV5-1 with TRBJ1-1; the D is unclear. This CDR3 has 15 residues. Trimming left V 0 bases short and J 4 bases short, with 13 bases between. Looked up from germline, CDR1 is SGHRS and CDR2 is YFSETQ. DNA of the CDR3: TGCGCCAGCAGCTTGGGGCACCGGGGTGGCACTGAAGCTTTCTTT. This gives the protein CASSLGHRGGTEAFF.

This clonotype was counted between two and nine times. V is TRBV12-3 or TRBV12-4 and J is TRBJ2-6; the match to TRBD2 covers 10 bases. This CDR3 is built from 19 residues. Unmatched junction bases numbered 15, after V lost 6 bases and J lost 4 bases. CDR3 amino acids: CASRRGASGSRAGANVLTF. The CDR3 DNA reads TGTGCCAGCAGGAGGGGGGCTAGCGGGAGTAGGGCAGGGGCCAACGTCCTGACTTTC.

The chain has TRBV6-1 and TRBJ1-5; a possible D gene is TRBD1 (5 bases). V was clipped by 7 bases and J by 6 bases, with 10 bases between them. CDR1 is MNHNS, CDR2 SASEGT, per germline. This CDR3 region has 12 residues. This CDR3 reads CASKGSGQPQHF. Here the CDR3 DNA reads TGTGCCAGCAAGGGGAGTGGTCAGCCCCAGCATTTT.

This clonotype showed up many times. The chain carries TRBV15 and TRBJ2-7, with a tentative D call TRBD2 (5 bases). V lost 5 bases, J lost 7 bases, and 21 bases lay in between. CDR1 is LNHNV, CDR2 YYDKDF, per germline (reference sequence). The CDR3 runs to 15 residues. CDR3 protein: CATSLATYGMNEQYF. The CDR3 region has the DNA TGTGCCACCAGCCTCGCGACTTACGGGATGAATGAGCAGTACTTC.

This clonotype occurred once. This chain joins TRBV20-1 and TRBJ1-1, with D possibly matching TRBD1 (6 bases). The germline V and J ends were trimmed by 0 bases and 6 bases, with 17 bases remaining between them. The length of the CDR3 is 15 residues. Germline V gene sequence: CDR1 DFQATT, CDR2 SNEGSKA (reference sequence). CDR3 loop: CSARDLDGQLPEAFF. DNA for the CDR3: TGCAGTGCTAGAGATTTAGACGGACAGCTGCCTGAAGCTTTCTTT.

The chain employs TRBV20-1 and TRBJ2-3; no clear D gene. The CDR3 runs 13 residues. Germline V gives CDR1 DFQATT, CDR2 SNEGSKA (reference sequence). V lost 6 bases, J lost 3 bases, and 13 bases lay in between. DNA of the CDR3: TGCAGTGCAGACCCTTTAAGGACAGATACGCAGTATTTT. It encodes CSADPLRTDTQYF.

This clonotype was counted ten times or more. The V and J genes are TRBV29-1 and TRBJ2-7, with TRBD1 as a possible D gene (7 bases). This CDR3 has 11 amino acids. CDR1 is SQVTM, CDR2 ANQGSEA, per germline. Trimming pared 7 bases from V and 7 bases from J, leaving 14 bases between. The CDR3, as DNA: TGCAGCGCGAAACAGGGGAGGGAGCAGTACTTC. This sequence encodes CSAKQGREQYF.